This T cell receptor beta chain was identified during a study of response to subunit inactivated influenza vaccine. Study-wide findings and caveats: Authors suggested seasonal influenza vaccinations each recruit few new T cells.

Per the germline V gene, CDR1 is GTSNPN and CDR2 is SVGIG (reference sequence). This CDR3 comprises 15 residues. Trimming removed 0 bases from V and 5 bases from J, with 16 bases in between. For this clonotype: Its antigen is as yet unknown.

TCRdb recomputed calls from the RT-PCR reads with MiXCR, one row per CDR3 protein. The table shows hundreds of thousands of distinct CDR3 sequences, with around 20% occurring only once. The chain carries TRBV30 and TRBJ1-1; D is undetermined. The sequence was obtained from a man aged 50 to 60 who received an inactivated influenza vaccine. The source material was PBMCs from blood, sampled about 5 days after vaccination. The CDR3 DNA follows: TGTGCCTGGAGTGTACACGTGCGGCGGCGGACTGAAGCTTTCTTT. This encodes CAWSVHVRRRTEAFF.